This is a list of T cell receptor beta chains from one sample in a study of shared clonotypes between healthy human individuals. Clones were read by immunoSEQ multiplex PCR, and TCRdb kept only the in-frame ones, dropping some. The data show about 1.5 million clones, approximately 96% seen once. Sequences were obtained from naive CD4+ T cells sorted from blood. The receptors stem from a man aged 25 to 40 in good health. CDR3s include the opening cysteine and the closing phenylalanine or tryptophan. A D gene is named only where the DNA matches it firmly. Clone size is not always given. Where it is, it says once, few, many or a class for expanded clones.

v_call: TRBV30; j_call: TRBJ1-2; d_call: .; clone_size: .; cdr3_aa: CAWSARDLDPFYGYTF; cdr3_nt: TGTGCCTGGAGTGCGAGGGATCTGGATCCTTTTTATGGCTACACCTTC
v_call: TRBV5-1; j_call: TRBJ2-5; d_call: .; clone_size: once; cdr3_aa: CASSLGQSVQETQYF; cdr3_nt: TGCGCCAGCAGCTTGGGTCAGTCCGTCCAAGAGACCCAGTACTTC
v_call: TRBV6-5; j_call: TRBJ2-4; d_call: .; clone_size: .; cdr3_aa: CASSYSAAVAKNIQYF; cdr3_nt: TGTGCCAGCAGTTACTCTGCAGCGGTAGCCAAAAACATTCAGTACTTC
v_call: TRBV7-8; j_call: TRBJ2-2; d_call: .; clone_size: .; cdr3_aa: CASSRGKLNTGELFF; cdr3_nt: TGTGCCAGCAGCCGCGGAAAACTAAACACCGGGGAGCTGTTTTTT
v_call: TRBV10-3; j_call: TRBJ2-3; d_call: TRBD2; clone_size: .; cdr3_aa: CAISESTSGSRGSSTDTQYF; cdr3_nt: TGTGCCATCAGTGAGTCGACTAGCGGGAGTAGAGGCTCTAGCACAGATACGCAGTATTTT
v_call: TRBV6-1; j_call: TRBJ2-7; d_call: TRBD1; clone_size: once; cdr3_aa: CASNRRGQGSYEQYF; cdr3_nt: TGTGCCAGCAACAGAAGGGGACAGGGGTCCTACGAGCAGTACTTC
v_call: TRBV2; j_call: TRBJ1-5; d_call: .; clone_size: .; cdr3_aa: CASSVKGLNSNQPQHF; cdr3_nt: TGTGCCAGCAGTGTAAAGGGACTGAATAGCAATCAGCCCCAGCATTTT
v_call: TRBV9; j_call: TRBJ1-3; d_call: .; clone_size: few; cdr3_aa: CASSVGGTPTF; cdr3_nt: TGTGCCAGCAGCGTAGGCGGGACCCCGACTTTT
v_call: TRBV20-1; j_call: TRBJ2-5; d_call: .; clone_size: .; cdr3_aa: CSARSQETQYF; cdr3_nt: TGCAGTGCTAGATCTCAAGAGACCCAGTACTTC
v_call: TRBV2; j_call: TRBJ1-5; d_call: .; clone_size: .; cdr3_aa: CASSVLGRSNQPQHF; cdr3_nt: TGTGCCAGCAGTGTTTTAGGACGGAGCAATCAGCCCCAGCATTTT
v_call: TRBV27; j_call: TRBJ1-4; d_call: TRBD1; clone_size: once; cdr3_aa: CASSFRRDRVNEKLFF; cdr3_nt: TGTGCCAGCAGTTTCCGGCGGGACAGGGTTAATGAAAAACTGTTTTTT
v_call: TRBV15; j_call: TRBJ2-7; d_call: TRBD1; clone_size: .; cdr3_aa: CATSREGTGVGPQYF; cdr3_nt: TGTGCCACCAGCAGAGAGGGGACAGGGGTTGGCCCGCAGTACTTC
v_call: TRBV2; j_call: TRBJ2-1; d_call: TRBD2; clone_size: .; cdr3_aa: CASSARWDYTVVF; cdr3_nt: TGTGCCAGCAGTGCGCGCTGGGACTACACAGTGGTCTTC
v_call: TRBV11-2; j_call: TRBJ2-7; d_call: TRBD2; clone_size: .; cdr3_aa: CASSRLAGGGTYEQYF; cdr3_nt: TGTGCCAGCAGCCGATTAGCGGGAGGAGGTACCTACGAGCAGTACTTC
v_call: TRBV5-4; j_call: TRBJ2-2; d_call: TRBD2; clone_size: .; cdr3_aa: CASSRERDLINTGELFF; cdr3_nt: TGTGCCAGCAGCCGAGAGCGGGACCTAATAAACACCGGGGAGCTGTTTTTT
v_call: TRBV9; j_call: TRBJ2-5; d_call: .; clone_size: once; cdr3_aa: CASSVAPSGRETQYF; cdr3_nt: TGTGCCAGCAGCGTAGCCCCCTCGGGGCGAGAGACCCAGTACTTC
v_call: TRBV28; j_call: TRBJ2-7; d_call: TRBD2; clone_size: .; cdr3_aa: CASSLPPGTSVAYEQYF; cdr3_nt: TGTGCCAGCAGTTTACCCCCCGGGACTAGCGTCGCCTACGAGCAGTACTTC
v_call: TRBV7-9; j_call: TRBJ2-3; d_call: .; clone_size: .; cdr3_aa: CASSLTRIDTQYF; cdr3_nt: TGTGCCAGCAGCTTAACGAGGATTGATACGCAGTATTTT
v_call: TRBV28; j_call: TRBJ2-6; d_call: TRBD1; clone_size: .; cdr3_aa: CASSLQGASGANVLTF; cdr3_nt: TGTGCCAGCAGTTTACAGGGGGCCTCTGGGGCCAACGTCCTGACTTTC
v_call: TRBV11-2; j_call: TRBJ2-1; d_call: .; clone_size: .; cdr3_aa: CASSPRAGRGDNEQFF; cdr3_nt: TGTGCCAGCAGCCCGCGGGCGGGAAGGGGAGACAATGAGCAGTTCTTC
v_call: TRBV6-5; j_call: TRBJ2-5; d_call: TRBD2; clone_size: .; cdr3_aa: CASSQGLANYF; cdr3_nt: TGTGCCAGCAGTCAGGGACTAGCTAACTACTTC
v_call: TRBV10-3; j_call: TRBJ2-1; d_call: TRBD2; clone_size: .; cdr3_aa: CAIHPSGHGYNEQFF; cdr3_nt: TGTGCCATCCACCCTAGCGGGCACGGATACAATGAGCAGTTCTTC
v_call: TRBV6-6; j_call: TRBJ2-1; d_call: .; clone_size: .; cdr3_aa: CASSYSQTSQFF; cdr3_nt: TGTGCCAGCAGTTACTCCCAGACTAGTCAGTTCTTC
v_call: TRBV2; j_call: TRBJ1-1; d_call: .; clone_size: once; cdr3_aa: CASSVSRDTEAFF; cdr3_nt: TGTGCCAGCAGTGTGTCTAGGGACACTGAAGCTTTCTTT
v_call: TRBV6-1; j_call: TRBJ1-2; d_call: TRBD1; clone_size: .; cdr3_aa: CASSLDRSLGYTF; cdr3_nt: TGTGCCAGCAGTTTGGACAGGTCGTTGGGCTACACCTTC
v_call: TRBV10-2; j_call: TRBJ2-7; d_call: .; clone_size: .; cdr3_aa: CASQRTPGPYEQYF; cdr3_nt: TGCGCCAGCCAAAGGACGCCTGGGCCTTACGAGCAGTACTTC
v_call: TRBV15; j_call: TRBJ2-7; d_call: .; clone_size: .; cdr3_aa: CATSRVTGTGDFYEQYF; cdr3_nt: TGTGCCACCAGCAGAGTCACCGGGACGGGGGATTTCTACGAGCAGTACTTC
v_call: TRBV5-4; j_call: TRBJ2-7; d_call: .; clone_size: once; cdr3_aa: CASSLVGGAYEQYF; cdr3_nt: TGTGCCAGCAGCTTGGTGGGGGGAGCCTACGAGCAGTACTTC
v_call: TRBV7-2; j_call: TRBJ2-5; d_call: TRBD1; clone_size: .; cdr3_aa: CASSLRQGAPGQETQYF; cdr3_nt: TGTGCCAGCAGCCTTCGACAGGGGGCGCCGGGGCAAGAGACCCAGTACTTC